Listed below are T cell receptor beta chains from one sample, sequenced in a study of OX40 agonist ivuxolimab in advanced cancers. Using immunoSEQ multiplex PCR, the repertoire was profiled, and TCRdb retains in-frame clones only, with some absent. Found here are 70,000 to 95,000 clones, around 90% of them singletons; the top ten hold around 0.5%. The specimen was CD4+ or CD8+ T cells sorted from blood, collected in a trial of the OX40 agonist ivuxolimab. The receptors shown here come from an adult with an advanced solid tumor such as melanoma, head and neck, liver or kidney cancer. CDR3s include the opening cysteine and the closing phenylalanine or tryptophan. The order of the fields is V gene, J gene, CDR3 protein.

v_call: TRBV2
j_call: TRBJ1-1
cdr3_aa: CASSMKGWKNTEAFF

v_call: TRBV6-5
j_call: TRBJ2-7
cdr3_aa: CASSPGTEGGEQYF

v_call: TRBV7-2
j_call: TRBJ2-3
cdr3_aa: CASSPPGLAGDTQYF

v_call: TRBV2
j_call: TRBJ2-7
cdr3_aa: CASESPLDGGYEQYF

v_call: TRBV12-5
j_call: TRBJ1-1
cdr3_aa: CASGLGQGTEAFF

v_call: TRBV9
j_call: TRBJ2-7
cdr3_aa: CASSVGLAGSYEQYF

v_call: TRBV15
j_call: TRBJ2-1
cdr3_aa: CATSLRVDRLYNEQFF

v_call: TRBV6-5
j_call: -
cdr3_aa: CASLRGTTGSDEQYF

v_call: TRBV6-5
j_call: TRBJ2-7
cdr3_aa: CASTSDRGTYEQYF

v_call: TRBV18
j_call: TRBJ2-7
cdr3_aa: CASSPPGQGHYEQYF

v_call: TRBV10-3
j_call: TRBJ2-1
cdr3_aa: CAISRPGQGGEQFF

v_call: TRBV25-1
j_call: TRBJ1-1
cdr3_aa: CASRATEAFF

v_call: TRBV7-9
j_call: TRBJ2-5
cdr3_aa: CASSLGTAQETQYF

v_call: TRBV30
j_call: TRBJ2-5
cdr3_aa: CAWSDSAEVETQYF

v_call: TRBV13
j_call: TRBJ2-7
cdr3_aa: CASSPRLAGVPYEQYF

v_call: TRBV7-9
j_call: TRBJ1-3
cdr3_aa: CASSLRGESSGNTTYF

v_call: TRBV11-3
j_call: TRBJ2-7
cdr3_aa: CASSYRDGSYEQYF

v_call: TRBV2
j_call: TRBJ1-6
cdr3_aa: CASSTTGGASSPLHF

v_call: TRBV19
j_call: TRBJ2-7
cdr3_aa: CASSILWGGPYEQYF

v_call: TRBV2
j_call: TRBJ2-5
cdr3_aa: CASSELRETQYF

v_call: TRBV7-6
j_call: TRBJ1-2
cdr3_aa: CASSLVGPGYTF

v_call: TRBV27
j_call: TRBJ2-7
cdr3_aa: CASRGPGVREQYF